This T cell receptor beta chain was recorded in a study of blood T cell repertoires in COVID-19. Study overall: Specimens from acute and convalescent COVID-19 originated in the United States, Italy and Spain. PBMCs, B-cell-depleted T cells, or T cells were the source of the cDNA or gDNA that made up the material.

TCRdb keeps only in-frame clones here, not all; method: immunoSEQ multiplex PCR. The sample has about 220,000 clones, roughly four fifths seen once. This clone was counted a few times. The sample taken for sequencing was peripheral blood. The TCR originated in a woman aged 65 to 85 with COVID-19, enrolled during active disease.

The CDR3 reads CASSSDHREKQFF. CDR3 sequence (DNA): TGTGCCAGCAGCTCCGACCACAGGGAAAAGCAGTTCTTC. V gene TRBV7-2 combines with J gene TRBJ2-1; D is possibly TRBD1 (6 bases). From germline, CDR1 is SGHTA and CDR2 FQGNSA. The CDR3 has 13 amino acids. The V gene lost 4 bases and the J gene lost 11 bases, with 15 bases spanning the gap.